This T cell receptor (beta chain) came from a study of cytomegalovirus exposure and HLA in healthy donors. With regard to this clone: Antigen specificity is unknown.

CDR3 length: 13 residues. The germline V gene has CDR1 WSHSY and CDR2 SAAADI. Between the trimmed V and J ends, which lost 1 base and 6 bases, there was a span of 9 bases. Findings and caveats of the study: Later work found that TCR association rates differed between HLA loci; DRB1 had the most and HLA-C the fewest. Researchers catalogued over 150 TCR beta chains as cytomegalovirus-associated. The study reported that TCR beta sequences accurately predicted HLA-A and HLA-B alleles in most subjects. Certain indistinguishable V segments, among them TRBV6-2 and TRBV6-3, were excluded.

Primers: 60 Vbeta forward and 13 Jbeta reverse. Produced via immunoSEQ multiplex PCR; TCRdb's table is partial and in-frame only. The sample has roughly 170,000 clones; roughly four fifths are singletons. This clonotype was obtained from a girl aged 10 to 17 in good health and CMV-seropositive. The specimen was PBMCs. This chain uses TRBV10-2 with TRBJ1-2, with D maybe TRBD1 (5 bases). The DNA for the CDR3 is TGCGCCAGCAGTGAGTTCAGGGTCCATGGCTACACCTTC. As protein: CASSEFRVHGYTF.